The following is a TCR beta chain sequence with its context. Its cognate antigen is unknown. Germline assignment: CDR1 SGHDN and CDR2 FVKESK. This CDR3 is 15 amino acids long. Trimming took 3 bases from V and 0 from J; bases not matched to a gene: 5. Clones were sequenced by immunoSEQ multiplex PCR, and TCRdb holds only the in-frame ones, with some missing. This table has about 140,000 clones, 92% appearing once. The data derive from a study of T cell responses to AZD1222 COVID-19 vaccine. Whole-study context: The study pooled second doses at about 4 or about 12 weeks. Study-level findings and limits: The donor cohort was predominantly white British with a female majority, and clonal diversity may have been underestimated. Scientists sampled the repertoires only once the peak T cell response had passed.

The clonotype was recovered from an adult in good health. The V and J genes are TRBV14 and TRBJ2-7; 7 positions agree with TRBD1. The sample consisted of peripheral blood, taken on day 0 of AZD1222 vaccination. DNA for the CDR3: TGTGCCAGCAGCCAGGGCAGGGGGTTCTCCTACGAGCAGTACTTC. Residues: CASSQGRGFSYEQYF. The complete variable domain, with remaining parts taken from reference TRBV14 and TRBJ2-7, reads EAGVTQFPSHSVIEKGQTVTLRCDPISGHDNLYWYRRVMGKEIKFLLHFVKESKQDESGMPNNRFLAERTGGTYSTLKVQPAELEDSGVYFCASSQGRGFSYEQYFGPGTRLTVT.